This T cell receptor beta chain stems from a study of shared clonotypes between healthy human individuals. Points on this clone: The antigen is undetermined.

Whole-study findings and limits: Though the depth was large, rarefaction showed that sorted-subset sequencing was incomplete.

The V and J ends lost 4 bases and 7 bases, in that order; junction bases with no gene match: 18. The CDR3 contains 17 residues. Germline lookup yields CDR1 MNHNS and CDR2 SASEGT. Genomic DNA of every subset was divided equally among multiple immunoSEQ plates. Template for every sorted-subset replicate PCR totaled approximately 0.2 ug DNA, around 32,000 T cell genomes. Sequenced by immunoSEQ multiplex PCR; TCRdb stores in-frame clones only, minus some. In the table there are about 2.4 million clones, roughly nine tenths of which are singletons. This clonotype was sampled from a man aged 18 to 29 in good health. Sequenced sample: naive CD4+ T cells sorted from blood. As to subset: CD45RA+ positively selected. The chain combines TRBV6-1 with TRBJ2-5; 7 positions match TRBD1. CDR3 amino acids: CASSGSQGSPGLGTQYF. The CDR3 DNA sequence: TGTGCCAGCAGTGGCTCACAGGGGTCACCCGGGTTAGGGACCCAGTACTTC.